This is a list of T cell receptor beta chains from one sample in a study of cytomegalovirus exposure and HLA in healthy donors. Sequencing used immunoSEQ multiplex PCR; TCRdb keeps in-frame clones, though not all of them. Of approximately 81,000 clones in the sample, 74% were seen once. Specimen: PBMCs. All receptors derive from a woman between 45 and 60 years old in good health and CMV-seropositive. Both conserved end residues are part of each CDR3. Each record gives: J gene, D gene, clone size, V gene, CDR3 protein, CDR3 DNA. The D gene is left open where the match is weak. Size tells how often a clone was seen (once, few, many) or the class of an expanded clone, and some rows leave it out.

>TRBJ2-7|TRBD1|NA|TRBV19
CATRDRTYEQYF
TGTGCCACCCGGGACAGAACCTACGAGCAGTACTTC
>TRBJ2-7|TRBD2|NA|TRBV7-3
CASRIPSGSGGEQYF
TGTGCCAGCAGGATTCCTAGCGGGAGTGGAGGCGAGCAGTACTTC
>TRBJ2-5|NA|NA|TRBV7-9
CASSLSTPGDRETQYF
TGTGCCAGCAGCTTAAGTACCCCGGGGGACCGAGAGACCCAGTACTTC
>TRBJ2-3|TRBD2|NA|TRBV5-1
CASSSTIAGPTDTQYF
TGCGCCAGCAGCTCGACTATAGCGGGACCCACAGATACGCAGTATTTT
>TRBJ2-7|NA|NA|TRBV28
CASLDLRSARDGYEQYF
TGTGCCAGCCTAGATCTCCGGTCCGCCCGAGATGGATACGAGCAGTACTTC
>TRBJ2-7|TRBD2|NA|TRBV4-1
CASSSLAGGEQYF
TGCGCCAGCAGCTCACTAGCGGGAGGCGAGCAGTACTTC
>TRBJ2-7|TRBD1|NA|TRBV7-6
CASSLSTGASYEQYF
TGTGCCAGCAGCTTATCGACAGGGGCTTCCTACGAGCAGTACTTC
>TRBJ2-3|TRBD2|once|TRBV6-4
CASSDSKTSGNVATQYF
TGTGCCAGCAGTGACTCGAAAACTAGCGGGAATGTTGCGACGCAGTATTTT
>TRBJ1-1|NA|few|TRBV25-1
CASKQTAMNTEAFF
TGTGCCAGCAAACAGACAGCAATGAACACTGAAGCTTTCTTT
>TRBJ2-3|NA|NA|TRBV19
CASRASATDTQYF
TGTGCCAGTAGGGCTAGCGCCACAGATACGCAGTATTTT
>TRBJ2-2|NA|NA|TRBV7-9
CASSFGQYVGELFF
TGTGCCAGCAGCTTCGGACAGTATGTGGGGGAGCTGTTTTTT
>TRBJ2-7|NA|NA|TRBV9
CASSDGGLIEQYF
TGTGCCAGCAGCGACGGGGGGCTAATCGAGCAGTACTTC
>TRBJ2-3|NA|NA|TRBV1
CTSSQALLAGSTDTQYF
TGCACCAGCAGCCAAGCGCTACTAGCGGGGAGCACAGATACGCAGTATTTT
>TRBJ2-7|TRBD1|NA|TRBV7-9
CASSPRRTGYEQYF
TGTGCCAGCAGCCCTCGTCGGACAGGCTACGAGCAGTACTTC
>TRBJ2-2|TRBD2|NA|TRBV18
CASSPYPPTGGVLNTGELFF
TGTGCCAGCTCACCCTACCCCCCAACGGGAGGAGTGTTGAACACCGGGGAGCTGTTTTTT
>TRBJ1-2|TRBD1|NA|TRBV6-1
CASGYGQGGYGYTF
TGTGCCAGCGGATACGGACAGGGGGGCTATGGCTACACCTTC
>TRBJ1-5|NA|NA|TRBV5-5
CASSLAGGWSQPQHF
TGTGCCAGCAGCTTGGCGGGAGGGTGGAGTCAGCCCCAGCATTTT
>TRBJ2-4|TRBD1|NA|TRBV6-4
CASSEEGGQGADIQYF
TGTGCCAGCAGTGAGGAGGGAGGACAGGGGGCGGACATTCAGTACTTC
>TRBJ2-1|TRBD1|NA|TRBV5-1
CASSSEGAGGIDEQFF
TGCGCCAGCAGCTCCGAGGGGGCGGGTGGAATCGATGAGCAGTTCTTC
>TRBJ2-6|NA|NA|TRBV6-4
CASSEAPGANVLTF
TGTGCCAGCAGTGAGGCCCCTGGGGCCAACGTCCTGACTTTC
>TRBJ1-3|NA|NA|TRBV6-1
CASSDHSWSSSGNTIYF
TGTGCCAGCAGTGACCACTCATGGTCCTCCTCTGGAAACACCATATATTTT
>TRBJ2-7|TRBD2|NA|TRBV28
CASSPSLAGGYEQYF
TGTGCCAGCAGTCCCAGTCTAGCGGGAGGCTACGAGCAGTACTTC
>TRBJ2-7|TRBD1|NA|TRBV2
CASSVTGTGAYEQYF
TGTGCCAGCAGTGTCACCGGGACAGGGGCCTACGAGCAGTACTTC
>TRBJ1-3|NA|few|TRBV5-8
CASSFFVHAGPSGNTIYF
TGTGCCAGCAGCTTTTTCGTGCATGCAGGGCCCTCTGGAAACACCATATATTTT
>TRBJ2-7|TRBD2|NA|TRBV5-4
CASSLTSGSFEQYF
TGTGCCAGCAGCTTGACTAGCGGGAGTTTTGAGCAGTACTTC
>TRBJ2-7|NA|NA|TRBV11-2
CASSEEAGSSYEQYF
TGTGCCAGCAGCGAAGAAGCAGGTAGCTCCTACGAGCAGTACTTC
>TRBJ2-7|TRBD1|NA|TRBV27
CASSPSGTDSYEQYF
TGTGCCAGCAGTCCCTCCGGGACAGACTCGTACGAGCAGTACTTC
>TRBJ2-1|NA|NA|TRBV5-1
CASSFSGVSEQFF
TGCGCCAGCAGCTTTTCGGGAGTTAGTGAGCAGTTCTTC
>TRBJ1-2|TRBD1|once|TRBV29-1
CSVLDRDRVYGYTF
TGCAGCGTACTAGACCGGGACAGGGTCTATGGCTACACCTTC
>TRBJ2-3|NA|NA|TRBV5-6
CASSAPRRGTDTQYF
TGTGCCAGCAGCGCGCCGCGGCGGGGCACAGATACGCAGTATTTT
>TRBJ2-1|NA|NA|TRBV5-1
CASSTFPGDEQFF
TGCGCCAGCAGCACGTTCCCGGGGGATGAGCAGTTCTTC
>TRBJ2-6|TRBD1|NA|TRBV2
CASNRDRGAGANVLTF
TGTGCCAGCAACCGGGACAGGGGGGCTGGGGCCAACGTCCTGACTTTC
>TRBJ1-2|NA|NA|TRBV2
CASSDLQPSTGVGYTF
TGTGCCAGCAGTGACCTCCAGCCATCGACAGGCGTTGGCTACACCTTC
>TRBJ2-5|TRBD1|NA|TRBV2
CASSAGTGVETQYF
TGTGCCAGCAGTGCCGGGACAGGGGTGGAGACCCAGTACTTC
>TRBJ2-7|TRBD2|NA|TRBV9
CASSVAGGTYEQYF
TGTGCCAGCAGCGTAGCGGGAGGCACCTACGAGCAGTACTTC
>TRBJ1-1|NA|once|TRBV7-9
CASSLERGTEAFF
TGTGCCAGCAGCTTAGAACGGGGCACTGAAGCTTTCTTT
>TRBJ2-1|TRBD1|few|TRBV5-5
CASSLEQGAYNEQFF
TGTGCCAGCAGCTTGGAACAGGGGGCCTACAATGAGCAGTTCTTC
>TRBJ2-2|TRBD1|once|TRBV28
CASSLGQGTGELFF
TGTGCCAGCAGTTTAGGACAGGGCACCGGGGAGCTGTTTTTT
>TRBJ2-4|NA|once|TRBV28
CASSPGQIDIQYF
TGTGCCAGCAGTCCCGGACAGATTGACATTCAGTACTTC
>TRBJ2-1|TRBD2|NA|TRBV2
CASSDWREVYNEQFF
TGTGCCAGCAGTGATTGGCGGGAGGTCTACAATGAGCAGTTCTTC